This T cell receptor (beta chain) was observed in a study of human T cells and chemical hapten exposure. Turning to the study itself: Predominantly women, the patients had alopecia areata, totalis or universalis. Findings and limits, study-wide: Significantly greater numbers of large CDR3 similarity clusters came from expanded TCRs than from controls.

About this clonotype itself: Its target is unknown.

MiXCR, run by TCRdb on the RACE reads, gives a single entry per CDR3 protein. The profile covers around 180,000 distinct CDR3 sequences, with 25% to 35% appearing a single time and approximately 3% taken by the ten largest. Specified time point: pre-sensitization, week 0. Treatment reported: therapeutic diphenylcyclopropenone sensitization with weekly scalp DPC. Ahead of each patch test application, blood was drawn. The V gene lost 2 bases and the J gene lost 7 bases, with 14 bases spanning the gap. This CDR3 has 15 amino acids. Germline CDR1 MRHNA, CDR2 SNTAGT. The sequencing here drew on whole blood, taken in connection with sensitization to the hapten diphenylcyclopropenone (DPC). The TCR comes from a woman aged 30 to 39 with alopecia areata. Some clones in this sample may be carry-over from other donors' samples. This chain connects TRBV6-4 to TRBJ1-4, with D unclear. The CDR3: CASSDGDTKCEKLFF. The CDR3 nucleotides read TGTGCCAGCAGTGACGGGGATACTAAGTGTGAAAAACTGTTTTTT.